One and the same sample provided the 29 T cell receptor beta chains below, sequenced in a study of regulatory T cells in long-lasting Graves disease (dated by TCRdb to about 2021). Library preparation employed multiplex PCR. Sequencing was carried out with an Illumina HiSeq 4000. iRepertoire HTBI primers and Arm-PCR amplification of CDR3 regions were used to construct TCR beta libraries. TCRdb reanalyzed the raw reads on its own, using fastp at Q25 for trimming and MiXCR for clone calling, and kept in-frame beta chains. Under each unique CDR3 protein, matching rows form one entry showing the most common genes and DNA. In all, the sample holds under 350,000 distinct CDR3 sequences, and more than 20% of those were seen once. The ten largest clones take up about 61% of the sample. The time point label corresponds to: persistent/refractory GD, antithyroid drugs over 5 years with positive TRAb. For both TCR sequencing and RNA sequencing, RNA was extracted from PBMCs in TRIzol.

This material consisted of peripheral blood mononuclear cells (PBMCs), taken when the disease was refractory, from a patient treated with antithyroid drugs. Every receptor here comes from a female donor with Graves disease.

Of note for this clonotype: A much larger clone differs by one base, so this may be a read error. CDR3: CASSYLGAGGDEQYF. CDR3 bases: TGTGCCAGCAGTTACCTCGGGGCAGGGGGCGACGAGCAGTACTTC. The chain has TRBV6-5 and TRBJ2-7; 8 nucleotides align to TRBD1. CDR3 size: 15 residues. With 2 bases clipped from V and 5 bases from J, the junction kept 8 bases outside the gene matches. Germline assignment: CDR1 MNHEY and CDR2 SVGAGI.

This clonotype showed up just a few times. This chain links TRBV18 with TRBJ2-7; D may match TRBD1 or TRBD2 (5 bases each). The germline V gene encodes CDR1 KGHSH and CDR2 LQKENI. V shed 4 bases and J shed 6 bases, with 16 bases lying between them. The CDR3 runs to 14 residues. In DNA, the CDR3 is TGTGCCAGCTCACTAAGGGACCAGCAGGGCGAGCAGTACTTC. Its protein product is CASSLRDQQGEQYF.

This rearrangement joins TRBV12-3 or TRBV12-4 to TRBJ1-3; D call uncertain. The CDR3 extends over 14 amino acids. The V end lost 5 bases, the J end lost 0 bases, and 8 bases lay between the germline ends. For the CDR3, the DNA is TGTGCCAGCAGTCTCTCCAGCTCTGGAAACACCATATATTTT. Its translation: CASSLSSSGNTIYF.

As concerns this clonotype: Germline and junction disagree at one end, which may indicate a read error. The DNA of the CDR3 is TGTGCCAGCAGCTTGAAGGCAGGCCCCCCGTTATACTCCTGCGAGCAGTACTTC. Protein: CASSLKAGPPLYSCEQYF. The chain employs TRBV7-6 and TRBJ2-7; D not certain. Germline assignment: CDR1 SGHVS and CDR2 FNYEAQ. The CDR3 is 18 amino acids.

This clonotype was detected many times. CDR3 in amino acids: CSVAPGPVRTGQTQYF. CDR3 sequence (DNA): TGCAGCGTTGCACCCGGTCCCGTCAGGACCGGACAGACCCAGTACTTC. The chain is built from TRBV29-1 and TRBJ2-5; no clear D gene. Germline V lookup: CDR1 SQVTM, CDR2 ANQGSEA. The CDR3 sequence is 16 residues long. The V and J ends lost 4 bases and 6 bases respectively, with 24 bases between them. Drawing the rest from reference TRBV29-1 and TRBJ2-5, the complete variable domain is SAVISQKPSRDICQRGTSLTIQCQVDSQVTMMFWYRQQPGQSLTLIATANQGSEATYESGFVIDKFPISRPNLTFSTLTVSNMSPEDSSIYLCSVAPGPVRTGQTQYFGPGTRLLVL.

There are many counts of this clonotype. The gene calls are TRBV18 and TRBJ1-2, with TRBD1 identical over 10 bases. CDR1 KGHSH and CDR2 LQKENI come from the germline V gene. The CDR3 totals 15 residues. V was clipped by 4 bases and J by 6 bases; unmatched bases: 8. The CDR3 is CASSRRDRGKDGYTF. For the CDR3, the DNA is TGTGCCAGCTCACGCCGGGACAGGGGAAAGGATGGCTACACCTTC. Supplemented by reference TRBV18 and TRBJ1-2, the full variable domain reads NAGVMQNPRHLVRRRGQEARLRCSPMKGHSHVYWYRQLPEEGLKFMVYLQKENIIDESGMPKERFSAEFPKEGPSILRIQQVVRGDSAAYFCASSRRDRGKDGYTFGSGTRLTVV.

The gene calls are TRBV28 and TRBJ2-7, with 7 bases that match TRBD2. The CDR3 runs 14 residues. J lost 3 bases, V lost 2 bases, and 4 bases had no gene match. CDR1 is MDHEN, CDR2 SYDVKM, per germline. CDR3 residues: CASSLKRDRYEQYF. The CDR3 nucleotides are TGTGCCAGCAGTTTAAAGCGGGATCGCTACGAGCAGTACTTC.

The V gene is TRBV7-9, the J gene TRBJ1-6; no reliable D call. Trimming took off 4 bases at V and 0 bases at J, with 10 bases between the two ends. CDR1 SEHNR and CDR2 FQNEAQ come from the germline V gene (reference sequence). The CDR3 extends over 16 amino acids. Here the CDR3 DNA reads TGTGCCAGCAGCTATCAGGCCCCCTCCTATAATTCACCCCTCCACTTT. It specifies CASSYQAPSYNSPLHF.

A remark on this clonotype: This may come from a read error, since a much larger clone is one base off. The chain links TRBV7-9 to TRBJ1-1; D unresolved. The CDR3 sequence is 17 residues long. The V end lost 5 bases, the J end lost 2 bases, and 21 bases lay between the germline ends. Germline values: CDR1 SEHNR, CDR2 FQNEAQ (reference sequence). The CDR3 DNA sequence: TGTGCCAGCAGCCACCGCGTCGGGTCAAGCCTTAACACTGAAGCTTTCTTT. This sequence encodes CASSHRVGSSLNTEAFF.

This clonotype was observed a handful of times. The J gene is TRBJ1-1, the V gene TRBV7-2; no firm D call. The CDR3 spans 13 residues. V lost 5 bases to trimming and J lost 4 bases, with 11 bases between them. CDR1 is SGHTA and CDR2 is FQGNSA in the germline V gene. The CDR3 sequence: CASSRDRGTEAFF. In nucleotides, the CDR3 is TGTGCCAGCAGCCGAGACCGGGGCACTGAAGCTTTCTTT.

The table lists this clonotype with a few counts. The gene calls are TRBV27 and TRBJ1-1, with D tentatively TRBD1 (5 bases). The ends were cut back, 3 bases at V and 4 bases at J, with 9 bases in the middle. The CDR3 has 13 residues. Germline V gene lookup returns CDR1 MNHEY and CDR2 SMNVEV (reference sequence). In nucleotides, the CDR3 is TGTGCCAGCAGTTTGAACGGGGGCACTGAAGCTTTCTTT. Its protein is CASSLNGGTEAFF.

This clonotype was recorded many times. The chain couples TRBV11-2 to TRBJ1-2; D unclear. V shed 5 bases and J shed 3 bases, with 16 bases lying between them. Per the germline V gene, CDR1 is SGHAT and CDR2 is FQNNGV. This CDR3 has 15 amino acids. CDR3: CASSPSWNSDYGYTF. For the CDR3, the DNA is TGTGCCAGCAGCCCCTCCTGGAACTCGGACTATGGCTACACCTTC.

Ten or more counts support this clonotype. The rearrangement joins TRBV19 to TRBJ1-1; D possibly corresponds to TRBD1 (5 bases). Germline CDR1 is LNHDA and CDR2 is SQIVND (reference sequence). This CDR3 has 13 amino acids. CDR3: CASSEGMNTEAFF. The DNA for the CDR3 is TGTGCTAGCAGCGAGGGGATGAACACTGAAGCTTTCTTT.

Here the CDR3 reads CASSSLTGPGNTIYF. CDR3 DNA: TGTGCCAGCAGCTCGCTCACAGGGCCTGGAAACACCATATATTTT. The V gene is TRBV11-2, the J gene TRBJ1-3; tentative D call: TRBD1 (6 bases). This CDR3 region has 15 residues. V lost 4 bases and J lost 2, with 12 bases in between. Germline CDR1 and CDR2: SGHAT and FQNNGV. Together with reference TRBV11-2 and TRBJ1-3, the CDR3 gives the full variable domain: EAGVAQSPRYKIIEKRQSVAFWCNPISGHATLYWYQQILGQGPKLLIQFQNNGVVDDSQLPKDRFSAERLKGVDSTLKIQPAKLEDSAVYLCASSSLTGPGNTIYFGEGSWLTVV.

This clonotype was seen repeatedly, ten times or more. The chain links TRBV28 to TRBJ2-5; tentatively, D is TRBD1 (6 bases). The V gene lost 7 bases and the J gene lost 2 bases, with 11 bases spanning the gap. Per germline, CDR1 MDHEN and CDR2 SYDVKM. The CDR3 is 13 residues long. The CDR3 here is CASTDRRQETQYF. CDR3 coding DNA: TGTGCCAGCACAGACAGGCGACAAGAGACCCAGTACTTC.

The chain joins TRBV28 to TRBJ2-2; D not resolved. The CDR3 spans 15 residues. The V end was cut by 1 base, the J end by 2 bases, with 8 bases between. Germline V gene lookup returns CDR1 MDHEN and CDR2 SYDVKM. CDR3 residues: CASSLFKRNTGELFF. CDR3 nucleotides: TGTGCCAGCAGTTTATTTAAGCGTAACACCGGGGAGCTGTTTTTT.

This clonotype came up a few times. J is TRBJ2-1 and V is TRBV11-2, with 8 positions matching TRBD2. This CDR3 is built from 17 residues. CDR1 SGHAT and CDR2 FQNNGV come from the germline V gene. With V trimmed by 3 bases and J by 4 bases, 11 bases remained unmatched. This chain's CDR3 is CASSFFRLAGIYNEQFF. The CDR3 region has the DNA TGTGCCAGCAGCTTCTTTAGGCTAGCGGGCATATACAATGAGCAGTTCTTC. Variable domain in full (rest from reference TRBV11-2 and TRBJ2-1): EAGVAQSPRYKIIEKRQSVAFWCNPISGHATLYWYQQILGQGPKLLIQFQNNGVVDDSQLPKDRFSAERLKGVDSTLKIQPAKLEDSAVYLCASSFFRLAGIYNEQFFGPGTRLTVL.

This clonotype was detected a few times. V gene TRBV5-1 combines with J gene TRBJ1-2, with a weak D call TRBD1 (5 bases). Trimming cost V 2 bases and J 4 bases, with 12 bases left between them. Germline CDR1 and CDR2: SGHRS and YFSETQ. The CDR3 spans 14 residues. The CDR3 DNA follows: TGCGCCAGCAGCTTCCTGACAGCTACCTATGGCTACACCTTC. It translates to CASSFLTATYGYTF.

This clonotype was detected many times. This chain uses TRBV6-5 with TRBJ2-6; possible D gene TRBD2, 5 bases. The CDR3 spans 18 residues. Trimming pared 2 bases from V and 2 bases from J, leaving 16 bases between. Germline V lookup: CDR1 MNHEY, CDR2 SVGAGI. CDR3 amino acids: CASSYASGLRAGANVLTF. DNA for the CDR3: TGTGCCAGCAGTTACGCGTCCGGACTGCGTGCTGGGGCCAACGTCCTGACTTTC.

The table lists this clonotype with a few counts. The genes are TRBV19 and TRBJ1-5; the D gene is possibly TRBD1 (5 bases). The CDR3 length is 12 residues. Between the trimmed V and J ends, which lost 7 bases and 6 bases, there was a span of 10 bases. CDR1 is LNHDA and CDR2 is SQIVND in the germline V gene (reference sequence). The CDR3: CASTSGTQPQHF. The CDR3 DNA follows: TGTGCCAGTACCTCAGGGACTCAGCCCCAGCATTTT.

This clonotype was seen more than once but under ten times. J is TRBJ1-4 and V is TRBV7-9; 8 nucleotides match TRBD1. In germline, CDR1 is SEHNR, CDR2 FQNEAQ (reference sequence). With 0 bases clipped from V and 8 bases from J, the junction kept 8 bases outside the gene matches. The CDR3 consists of 16 residues. CDR3 DNA sequence: TGTGCCAGCAGCTTAGCCGGACAGGGTATTGGCGAAAAACTGTTTTTT. Residues: CASSLAGQGIGEKLFF. The full variable domain, in which reference TRBV7-9 and TRBJ1-4 provide the parts outside the CDR3, is DTGVSQNPRHKITKRGQNVTFRCDPISEHNRLYWYRQTLGQGPEFLTYFQNEAQLEKSRLLSDRFSAERPKGSFSTLEIQRTEQGDSAMYLCASSLAGQGIGEKLFFGSGTQLSVL.

The gene calls are TRBV11-2 and TRBJ2-7; maybe TRBD1 (5 bases). The V end was cut by 5 bases, the J end by 4 bases, with 9 bases between. Germline V lookup: CDR1 SGHAT, CDR2 FQNNGV. The CDR3 extends over 12 amino acids. The CDR3 here is CASSPDKYEQYF. The CDR3 bases are TGTGCCAGCAGCCCGGACAAGTACGAGCAGTACTTC.

The J gene is TRBJ1-1, the V gene TRBV10-3, with 7 bases identical to TRBD1. The CDR3 extends over 14 amino acids. V shed 2 bases and J 5 bases; nucleotides not matched to a gene: 5. CDR1 and CDR2 from the germline V gene are ENHRY and SYGVKD. CDR3 coding DNA: TGTGCCATCAGTGAGGAGGGGGCTGATACTGAAGCTTTCTTT. It is translated as CAISEEGADTEAFF.

The CDR3 loop reads CASSSLGQGAHTEAFF. The CDR3 DNA follows: TGTGCCAGTAGCTCCCTCGGACAGGGGGCGCACACTGAAGCTTTCTTT. The chain recombines TRBV19 with TRBJ1-1, with TRBD1 matching over 11 bases. This CDR3 has 16 residues. Trimming cost V 6 bases and J 3 bases; bases outside gene matches: 9. Germline CDR1 and CDR2: LNHDA and SQIVND (reference sequence).

This clonotype was detected only a few times. The rearrangement joins TRBV5-1 to TRBJ2-2; tentative D call: TRBD2 (5 bases). Germline V gene data show CDR1 as SGHRS and CDR2 as YFSETQ. CDR3 size: 19 residues. The ends were cut back, 4 bases at V and 1 base at J, with 23 bases in the middle. The CDR3 DNA reads TGCGCCAGCAGCCGTGGCCAATATTTGATGGCGGGGAACACCGGGGAGCTGTTTTTT. It encodes CASSRGQYLMAGNTGELFF.

The V and J genes are TRBV6-5 and TRBJ2-6; the D is unclear. Germline loops: CDR1 MNHEY, CDR2 SVGAGI. Trimming removed 0 bases at V and 3 bases at J, with 6 bases between. This CDR3 spans 15 amino acids. The CDR3 bases are TGTGCCAGCAGTTACTCGGGGATTGGGGCCAACGTCCTGACTTTC. Amino acid sequence: CASSYSGIGANVLTF.

This clonotype was seen repeatedly, ten times or more. The rearrangement joins TRBV12-3 or TRBV12-4 to TRBJ1-1, with TRBD1 as a possible D gene (6 bases). This CDR3 has 14 residues. Trimming shortened V by 6 bases and J by 3 bases, and 14 bases separated the two germline ends. CDR3: CASSPNRADTEAFF. As DNA, the CDR3 is TGTGCCAGCAGCCCTAACAGGGCGGACACTGAAGCTTTCTTT.

The chain recombines TRBV19 with TRBJ1-2, with 8 bases aligning to TRBD1. Unmatched junction bases numbered 2, after V lost 3 bases and J lost 2 bases. This CDR3 has 14 amino acids. Germline V lookup: CDR1 LNHDA, CDR2 SQIVND (reference sequence). This CDR3 is CASSMTGVNYGYTF. Written as DNA, the CDR3 is TGTGCCAGTAGTATGACAGGGGTGAACTATGGCTACACCTTC.

This clonotype occurred many times. This rearrangement joins TRBV28 to TRBJ1-1; 8 bases line up with TRBD1. Germline assignment: CDR1 MDHEN and CDR2 SYDVKM. This CDR3 is built from 15 residues. V shed 5 bases and J 2 bases; nucleotides not matched to a gene: 7. CDR3 in amino acids: CASSTSGTGNTEAFF. CDR3 bases: TGTGCCAGCAGTACCTCCGGGACAGGTAACACTGAAGCTTTCTTT.